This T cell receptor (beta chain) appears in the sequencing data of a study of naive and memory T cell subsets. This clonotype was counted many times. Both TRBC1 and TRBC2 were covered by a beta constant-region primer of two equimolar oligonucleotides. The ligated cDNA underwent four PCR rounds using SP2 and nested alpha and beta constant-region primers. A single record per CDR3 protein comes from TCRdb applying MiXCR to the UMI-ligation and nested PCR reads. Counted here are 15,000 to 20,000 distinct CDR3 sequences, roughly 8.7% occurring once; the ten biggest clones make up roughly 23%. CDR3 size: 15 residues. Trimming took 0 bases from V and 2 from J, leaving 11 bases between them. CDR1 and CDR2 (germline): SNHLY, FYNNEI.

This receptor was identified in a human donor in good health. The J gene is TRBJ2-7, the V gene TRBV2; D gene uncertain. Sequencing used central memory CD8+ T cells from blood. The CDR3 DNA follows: TGTGCCAGCAGTGAAGCGGTGGCTGCGGCCTACGAGCAGTACTTC. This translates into CASSEAVAAAYEQYF.